The 29 T cell receptor beta chains given below trace back to one sample, sequenced in a study of T cell responses to AZD1222 COVID-19 vaccine. Measured with immunoSEQ multiplex PCR; TCRdb has only the in-frame clones, and not every one. This sample has about 210,000 clones; around 94% occur once, and the top ten carry around 1.8%. Specimen: peripheral blood, collected 28 days after the second dose of the MenACWY control vaccine. The receptors were gathered from an adult who received the MenACWY meningococcal vaccine as a control.

The chain carries TRBV6-6 and TRBJ2-5; a weak D match, TRBD1 (6 bases). The CDR3 length is 13 residues. Germline V CDR1 and CDR2: MNHNY, SVGAGI (reference sequence). V lost 6 bases and J 2 bases, leaving 10 bases between the germline ends. CDR3 residues: CASRTGLQETQYF. The CDR3 DNA reads TGTGCCAGCAGAACAGGGCTACAAGAGACCCAGTACTTC.

The chain combines TRBV14 with TRBJ2-1, with 8 bases lining up with TRBD2. The trim removed 4 bases at V and 7 bases at J, leaving 12 bases unmatched. The CDR3 is 16 residues long. Germline values: CDR1 SGHDN, CDR2 FVKESK. DNA of the CDR3: TGTGCCAGCAGCCCATGGACTGGCGCGGGGGGAAATGAGCAGTTCTTC. Its translation is CASSPWTGAGGNEQFF. The full variable domain, completed using reference TRBV14 and TRBJ2-1, is EAGVTQFPSHSVIEKGQTVTLRCDPISGHDNLYWYRRVMGKEIKFLLHFVKESKQDESGMPNNRFLAERTGGTYSTLKVQPAELEDSGVYFCASSPWTGAGGNEQFFGPGTRLTVL.

This clone was seen a single time. The CDR3, as DNA: TGTGCCACCAGCAGAAGGGAGGGGCCGACAGCGAATAGCAATCAGCCCCAGCATTTT. Protein sequence: CATSRREGPTANSNQPQHF. J is TRBJ1-5 and V is TRBV15, with D possibly TRBD1 on 5 matching bases. The V end was cut by 2 bases, the J end by 0 bases, with 20 bases between. Germline V CDR1 and CDR2: LNHNV, YYDKDF (reference sequence). This CDR3 is 19 amino acids long.

The V and J genes are TRBV3-1 (or the pseudogene TRBV3-2) and TRBJ1-3, with D hard to call. Germline V CDR1 and CDR2: LGHDT, YNNKEL (reference sequence). The CDR3 has 14 residues. V was cut by 2 bases and J by 2 bases, with 7 bases left in between. The DNA for the CDR3 is TGTGCCAGCAGCCAACTGGGGACTGGAAACACCATATATTTT. Translating it yields CASSQLGTGNTIYF.

As DNA, the CDR3 is TGTGCCAGCAGCGCTAAAACAGGGTTCGAGCAGTACTTC. Translating gives CASSAKTGFEQYF. The chain recombines TRBV9 with TRBJ2-7, with a weak D call TRBD1 (6 bases). Germline loops: CDR1 SGDLS, CDR2 YYNGEE. The CDR3 contains 13 residues. The V end lost 3 bases, the J end lost 6 bases, and 13 bases lay between the germline ends.

The chain couples TRBV6-5 to TRBJ1-2, with D perhaps TRBD1 (5 bases). This CDR3 has 15 amino acids. Germline CDR1 MNHEY, CDR2 SVGAGI. V was pared by 6 bases and J by 6 bases, with 20 bases between. DNA of the CDR3: TGTGCCAGCAGCCGCCGGAGGGGCGAGGGGCATGGCTACACCTTC. It translates to CASSRRRGEGHGYTF.

This chain links TRBV19 with TRBJ1-2, with D unresolved. This CDR3 spans 15 amino acids. The germline V and J ends were trimmed by 6 bases and 3 bases, with 17 bases remaining between them. The germline CDR1 and CDR2 sequences are LNHDA and SQIVND (reference sequence). The CDR3 DNA sequence: TGTGCCAGTAGGGGAAACAGCGGGCGTCACTATGGCTACACCTTC. Translation: CASRGNSGRHYGYTF.

This sequence joins TRBV6-5 and TRBJ2-1, with unresolved D. The CDR3 runs 15 residues. The V end was cut by 5 bases, the J end by 4 bases, with 15 bases between. Germline CDR1 is MNHEY and CDR2 is SVGAGI. In DNA form, the CDR3 reads TGTGCCAGCAGTATCGGCCTGAATGGATACAATGAGCAGTTCTTC. Protein sequence: CASSIGLNGYNEQFF.

The chain is built from TRBV30 and TRBJ2-7; 10 bases are shared with TRBD1. The germline CDR1 and CDR2 sequences are GTSNPN and SVGIG (reference sequence). This CDR3 has 13 residues. V shed 1 base and J 3 bases; nucleotides not matched to a gene: 0. The CDR3 nucleotides read TGTGCCTGGAGTGGGACAGGGGGCTACGAGCAGTACTTC. Translation gives CAWSGTGGYEQYF. The variable domain in full, completed from reference TRBV30 and TRBJ2-7, reads SQTIHQWPATLVQPVGSPLSLECTVEGTSNPNLYWYRQAAGRGLQLLFYSVGIGQISSEVPQNLSASRPQDRQFILSSKKLLLSDSGFYLCAWSGTGGYEQYFGPGTRLTVT.

This rearrangement joins TRBV6-1 to TRBJ1-5, with TRBD1 as a possible D gene (5 bases). CDR3 length: 15 residues. Trimming shortened V by 1 base and J by 2 bases, and 9 bases separated the two germline ends. Germline CDR1 and CDR2: MNHNS and SASEGT. CDR3 region: CASSEGTYGNQPQHF. CDR3 bases: TGTGCCAGCAGTGAAGGGACATATGGCAATCAGCCCCAGCATTTT.

The chain recombines TRBV4-2 with TRBJ2-5, with TRBD1 matching over 9 bases. V lost 2 bases to trimming and J lost 4 bases; unmatched junction nucleotides: 5. Germline V gives CDR1 LGHNA, CDR2 YNFKEQ. The CDR3 loop spans 15 amino acids. The DNA for the CDR3 is TGTGCCAGCAGCCAACGCGGACAGGGGACAGAGACCCAGTACTTC. This encodes CASSQRGQGTETQYF.

This chain joins TRBV7-3 and TRBJ1-1; tentative D call: TRBD1 (5 bases). The V end was cut by 5 bases, the J end by 1 base, with 11 bases between. CDR1 is SGHTA, CDR2 FQGTGA, per germline. CDR3 length equals 14 residues. CDR3 amino acids: CASSPGGRNTEAFF. The DNA for the CDR3 is TGTGCCAGCAGCCCGGGGGGAAGGAACACTGAAGCTTTCTTT.

This clone turned up a few times. The gene calls are TRBV6-5 and TRBJ1-3; D gene unclear. The CDR3 covers 11 residues. V gave up 4 bases and J gave up 5 bases, with 3 bases separating them. CDR1 is MNHEY and CDR2 is SVGAGI in the germline V gene. CDR3 nucleotide sequence: TGTGCCAGCAGTTCCCGAAACACCATATATTTT. This translates into CASSSRNTIYF.

This clone has just one count. This chain joins TRBV27 and TRBJ1-1; possible D gene TRBD1, 6 bases. CDR1 MNHEY and CDR2 SMNVEV come from the germline V gene (reference sequence). V was shortened by 5 bases and J by 8 bases, with 15 bases between the two germline ends. The CDR3 has 13 amino acids. Here the CDR3 reads CASSPDRLGEAFF. In nucleotides, the CDR3 is TGTGCCAGCAGTCCCGACAGGCTGGGCGAAGCTTTCTTT.

V usage is TRBV6-4 and J usage is TRBJ1-2; unclear D gene. Trimming cost V 6 bases and J 2 bases, with 10 bases left between them. The V gene's germline CDR1 is MRHNA and CDR2 SNTAGT. The CDR3 runs 13 residues. In DNA form, the CDR3 reads TGTGCCAGCAGCCCAGGAGTGAACTATGGCTACACCTTC. This encodes CASSPGVNYGYTF.

The rearrangement links TRBV28 to TRBJ1-4; 12 nucleotides agree with TRBD1. The CDR3 runs to 15 residues. The junction had 5 bases not matched to a gene; V was cut back by 4 bases and J by 8 bases. Germline CDR1 reads MDHEN; CDR2 reads SYDVKM. CDR3 in amino acids: CASSWDRGRREKLFF. DNA of the CDR3: TGTGCCAGCAGTTGGGACAGGGGGCGTCGGGAAAAACTGTTTTTT.

The chain employs TRBV28 and TRBJ1-2; D unresolved. The CDR3 is 13 amino acids. Germline V gene sequence: CDR1 MDHEN, CDR2 SYDVKM. Trimming cost V 3 bases and J 6 bases, with 11 bases left between them. The CDR3 reads CASSFWREDGYTF. Written as DNA, the CDR3 is TGTGCCAGCAGTTTTTGGAGGGAAGATGGCTACACCTTC.

The V and J genes are TRBV7-2 and TRBJ2-7; no reliable D call. In germline, CDR1 is SGHTA, CDR2 FQGNSA. The CDR3 loop spans 14 amino acids. Trimming pared 2 bases from V and 4 bases from J, leaving 12 bases between. Here the CDR3 DNA reads TGTGCCAGCAGCTTATCGATCGATCGGTACGAGCAGTACTTC. Its protein is CASSLSIDRYEQYF.

The chain joins TRBV15 to TRBJ2-3, with no clear D. The V gene lost 0 bases and the J gene lost 4 bases, with 5 bases spanning the gap. The CDR3 sequence is 13 residues long. The germline gives CDR1 LNHNV, CDR2 YYDKDF (reference sequence). As DNA, the CDR3 is TGTGCCACCAGCAGAGATTTTGCAGATACGCAGTATTTT. It translates to CATSRDFADTQYF.

The CDR3 reads CASSLLGQVFSGNTIYF. Here the CDR3 DNA reads TGTGCCAGCAGCTTATTGGGACAGGTTTTCTCTGGAAACACCATATATTTT. The V call is TRBV7-8, the J call TRBJ1-3, with 8 bases aligning to TRBD1. The germline gives CDR1 SGHVS, CDR2 FQNEAQ. The trim removed 2 bases at V and 0 bases at J, leaving 6 bases unmatched. This CDR3 has 17 amino acids.

The chain carries TRBV29-1 and TRBJ2-7; D remains ambiguous. Trimming removed 0 bases from V and 0 bases from J, with 6 bases in between. The CDR3 is 13 amino acids. Germline V gene sequence: CDR1 SQVTM, CDR2 ANQGSEA. DNA for the CDR3: TGCAGCGTTGAAGACACGAGCTCCTACGAGCAGTACTTC. It translates to CSVEDTSSYEQYF.

The chain has TRBV5-6 and TRBJ1-1; weak D call: TRBD1 (5 bases). V lost 0 bases and J lost 3, with 15 bases in between. Per the germline V gene, CDR1 is SGHDT and CDR2 is YYEEEE. The CDR3 covers 16 residues. The CDR3 DNA is TGTGCCAGCAGCTTGGAGGGTCAGGGAAGGTACACTGAAGCTTTCTTT. Protein product: CASSLEGQGRYTEAFF.

CDR3 DNA: TGTGCCAGCAGCTTATCCCCTAGGAGACCCCAGTACTTC. Amino acids: CASSLSPRRPQYF. This chain links TRBV7-3 with TRBJ2-5; D ambiguous. The CDR3 spans 13 residues. Germline V gives CDR1 SGHTA, CDR2 FQGTGA. V was shortened by 2 bases and J by 9 bases, with 13 bases between the two germline ends.

The V gene is TRBV12-3 or TRBV12-4, the J gene TRBJ1-1; TRBD1 might be the D (5 bases). The CDR3 spans 12 residues. Deletions cut 5 bases from V and 1 base from J, with 5 bases between. CDR3 region: CASSGQNTEAFF. The CDR3 region has the DNA TGTGCCAGCAGTGGACAGAACACTGAAGCTTTCTTT.

The V and J genes are TRBV5-4 and TRBJ2-2; 10 bases map to TRBD1. Trimming took 3 bases from V and 4 from J; bases not matched to a gene: 0. Germline V gives CDR1 SGHNT, CDR2 YYREEE (reference sequence). There are 14 residues in the CDR3. The CDR3, as DNA: TGTGCCAGCAGCTGGGACAGGGGCACCGGGGAGCTGTTTTTT. This encodes CASSWDRGTGELFF. Supplemented by reference TRBV5-4 and TRBJ2-2, the full variable domain reads ETGVTQSPTHLIKTRGQQVTLRCSSQSGHNTVSWYQQALGQGPQFIFQYYREEENGRGNFPPRFSGLQFPNYSSELNVNALELDDSALYLCASSWDRGTGELFFGEGSRLTVL.

This clone has a single count. The chain carries TRBV2 and TRBJ1-4, with D possibly TRBD1 on 6 matching bases. Between the trimmed V and J ends, which lost 1 base and 8 bases, there was a span of 11 bases. CDR3 size: 14 residues. CDR1 is SNHLY, CDR2 FYNNEI, per germline. CDR3 region: CASSEGRGSEKLFF. CDR3 bases: TGTGCCAGCAGTGAAGGAAGGGGGAGCGAAAAACTGTTTTTT.

The chain combines TRBV27 with TRBJ2-4, with 7 bases identical to TRBD2. The CDR3 runs to 14 residues. With 8 bases clipped from V and 3 bases from J, the junction kept 7 bases outside the gene matches. The germline CDR1 and CDR2 sequences are MNHEY and SMNVEV (reference sequence). CDR3 sequence (DNA): TGTGCCAGCGGTACGGGAGGAGTCAAAAACATTCAGTACTTC. This translates into CASGTGGVKNIQYF.

The V call is TRBV5-4, the J call TRBJ2-5, with 9 nucleotides matching TRBD2. Germline trimming cut 5 bases from V and 3 bases from J; bases unmatched to any gene: 5. This CDR3 has 14 amino acids. The germline V gene encodes CDR1 SGHNT and CDR2 YYREEE (reference sequence). The CDR3 loop is CASRRGGSEETQYF. CDR3 DNA: TGTGCCAGCAGGCGGGGGGGAAGCGAAGAGACCCAGTACTTC.

V gene TRBV27 combines with J gene TRBJ1-1; 10 nucleotides align to TRBD1. The junction had 7 bases not matched to a gene; V was cut back by 4 bases and J by 2 bases. CDR1 MNHEY and CDR2 SMNVEV come from the germline V gene (reference sequence). CDR3 length: 16 residues. CDR3 nucleotide sequence: TGTGCCAGCAGTTCGAGACAGGGGGCGGTTAACACTGAAGCTTTCTTT. This sequence encodes CASSSRQGAVNTEAFF.